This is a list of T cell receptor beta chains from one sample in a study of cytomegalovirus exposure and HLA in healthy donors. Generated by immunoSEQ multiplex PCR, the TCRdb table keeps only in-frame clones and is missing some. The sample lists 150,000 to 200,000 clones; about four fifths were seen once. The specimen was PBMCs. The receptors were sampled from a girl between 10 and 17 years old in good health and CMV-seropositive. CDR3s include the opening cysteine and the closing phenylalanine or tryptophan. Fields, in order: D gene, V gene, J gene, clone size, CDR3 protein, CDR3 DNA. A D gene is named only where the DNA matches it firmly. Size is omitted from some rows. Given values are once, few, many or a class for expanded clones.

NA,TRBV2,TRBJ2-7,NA,CASISSEQYF,TGTGCCAGCATTTCCTCCGAGCAGTACTTC
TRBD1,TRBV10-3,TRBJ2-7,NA,CATGTGGSYEQYF,TGTGCCACCGGGACAGGGGGCTCGTACGAGCAGTACTTC
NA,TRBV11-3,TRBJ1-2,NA,CASSPREVAGPGYTF,TGTGCCAGCAGCCCGCGTGAGGTAGCAGGGCCCGGCTACACCTTC
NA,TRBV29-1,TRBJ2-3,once,CSVPIRASDTQYF,TGCAGCGTTCCCATCAGGGCTTCAGATACGCAGTATTTT
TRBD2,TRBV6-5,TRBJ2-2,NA,CASSSGLTYTGELFF,TGTGCCAGCAGTTCGGGACTAACCTACACCGGGGAGCTGTTTTTT
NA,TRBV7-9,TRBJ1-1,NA,CASSLTGNTEAFF,TGTGCCAGCAGCCTCACAGGGAACACTGAAGCTTTCTTT
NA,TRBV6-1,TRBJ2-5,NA,CASSERGGIQETQYF,TGTGCCAGCAGTGAGCGTGGGGGGATCCAAGAGACCCAGTACTTC
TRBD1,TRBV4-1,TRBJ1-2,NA,CASSQPQGANYGYTF,TGCGCCAGCAGCCAACCACAGGGGGCGAACTATGGCTACACCTTC
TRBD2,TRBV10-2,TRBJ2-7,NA,CASRDILAGFYEQYF,TGCGCCAGCAGGGACATACTAGCGGGGTTCTACGAGCAGTACTTC
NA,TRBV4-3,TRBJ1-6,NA,CASSQELARGEYSPLHF,TGCGCCAGCAGCCAAGAACTGGCGCGGGGGGAATATTCACCCCTCCACTTT
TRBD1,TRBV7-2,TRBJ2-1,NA,CASSPPGQGKQFF,TGTGCCAGCAGCCCGCCGGGACAGGGAAAGCAGTTCTTC
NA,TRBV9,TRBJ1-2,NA,CASSVGTSGYGYTF,TGTGCCAGCAGCGTAGGCACTAGTGGCTATGGCTACACCTTC
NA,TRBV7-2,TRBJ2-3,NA,CASSLGDIPADTQYF,TGTGCCAGCAGCTTAGGGGACATCCCCGCAGATACGCAGTATTTT
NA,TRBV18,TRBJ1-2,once,CASSLREGKYYGYTF,TGTGCCAGCTCCCTCCGGGAGGGAAAATACTATGGCTACACCTTC
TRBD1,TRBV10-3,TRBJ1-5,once,CAISYGTGDQPQHF,TGTGCCATCAGCTATGGGACAGGGGATCAGCCCCAGCATTTT
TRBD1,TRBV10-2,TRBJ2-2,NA,CASEPATGTGELFF,TGCGCCAGCGAGCCTGCGACAGGGACCGGGGAGCTGTTTTTT
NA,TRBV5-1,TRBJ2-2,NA,CASRGEGGGRTGELFF,TGCGCCAGCAGGGGGGAAGGGGGTGGTCGCACCGGGGAGCTGTTTTTT
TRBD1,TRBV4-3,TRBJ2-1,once,CASSQEVQGAYNEQFF,TGCGCCAGCAGCCAAGAGGTCCAGGGGGCCTACAATGAGCAGTTCTTC
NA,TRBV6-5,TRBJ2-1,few,CASSYLDEQFF,TGTGCCAGCAGTTACCTCGATGAGCAGTTCTTC
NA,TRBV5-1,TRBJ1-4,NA,CASSSMGGKATNEKLFF,TGCGCCAGCAGCTCTATGGGGGGGAAGGCAACTAATGAAAAACTGTTTTTT
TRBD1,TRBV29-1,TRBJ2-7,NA,CSVRGQGAFEQYF,TGCAGCGTGCGCGGACAGGGGGCATTCGAGCAGTACTTC
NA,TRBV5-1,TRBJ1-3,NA,CASSLDGAGNTIYF,TGCGCCAGCAGCTTGGACGGAGCAGGAAACACCATATATTTT
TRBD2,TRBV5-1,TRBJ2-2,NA,CASSSELAGGTGELFF,TGCGCCAGCAGCTCTGAACTAGCGGGGGGCACCGGGGAGCTGTTTTTT
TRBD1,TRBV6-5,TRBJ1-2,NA,CASRRGQRNGYTF,TGTGCCAGCCGCAGGGGGCAAAGGAATGGCTACACCTTC
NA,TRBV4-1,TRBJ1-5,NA,CASSHVSEPYQPQHF,TGCGCCAGCAGCCATGTATCCGAGCCCTATCAGCCCCAGCATTTT
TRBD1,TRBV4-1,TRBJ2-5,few,CASSLGTGGTETQYF,TGCGCCAGCAGTCTTGGGACAGGGGGCACAGAGACCCAGTACTTC
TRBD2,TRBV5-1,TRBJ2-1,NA,CASSQGLAGGEQFF,TGCGCCAGCAGCCAGGGACTAGCGGGGGGTGAGCAGTTCTTC
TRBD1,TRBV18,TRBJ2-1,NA,CASSPGQAPNNEQFF,TGTGCCAGCTCACCCGGACAGGCGCCAAACAATGAGCAGTTCTTC
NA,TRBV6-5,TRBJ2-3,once,CASSYRRVGDTQYF,TGTGCCAGCAGTTACCGGCGGGTAGGGGATACGCAGTATTTT
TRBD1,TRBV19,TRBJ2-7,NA,CASSDPRTGAYEQYF,TGTGCCAGTAGTGACCCTAGGACAGGTGCCTACGAGCAGTACTTC
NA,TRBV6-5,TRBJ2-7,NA,CASSYAAGQYEQYF,TGTGCCAGCAGTTACGCCGCGGGACAGTACGAGCAGTACTTC
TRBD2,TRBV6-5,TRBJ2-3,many,CASNRLAGATDTQYF,TGTGCCAGCAACAGACTAGCGGGGGCTACAGATACGCAGTATTTT
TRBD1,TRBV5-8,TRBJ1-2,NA,CASSSGQGAWGYTF,TGTGCCAGCAGCTCGGGACAGGGGGCTTGGGGCTACACCTTC
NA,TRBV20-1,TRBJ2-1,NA,CSAREYNEQFF,TGCAGTGCTAGGGAGTACAATGAGCAGTTCTTC
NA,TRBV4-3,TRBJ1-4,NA,CASSQDRGGYEKLFF,TGCGCCAGCAGCCAAGATAGGGGGGGCTACGAAAAACTGTTTTTT
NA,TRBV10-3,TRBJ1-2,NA,CAISEGRVGANYGYTF,TGTGCCATCAGTGAGGGCAGGGTGGGTGCTAACTATGGCTACACCTTC
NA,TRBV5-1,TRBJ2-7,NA,CASSLGGTVYEQYF,TGCGCCAGCAGCTTGGGCGGGACAGTCTACGAGCAGTACTTC
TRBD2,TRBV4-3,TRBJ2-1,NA,CASSQRGGAVNEQFF,TGCGCCAGCAGCCAACGCGGGGGGGCGGTCAATGAGCAGTTCTTC
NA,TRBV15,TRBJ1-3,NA,CATSPPQGTNTIYF,TGTGCCACCAGCCCTCCGCAGGGTACAAACACCATATATTTT
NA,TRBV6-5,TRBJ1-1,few,CASAWGEEISEAFF,TGTGCCAGCGCTTGGGGGGAGGAGATCTCTGAAGCTTTCTTT
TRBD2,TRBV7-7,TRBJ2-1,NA,CASSLGGAGEQFF,TGTGCCAGCAGCTTGGGAGGGGCTGGGGAGCAGTTCTTC
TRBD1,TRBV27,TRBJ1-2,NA,CASRTARDRPNYGYTF,TGTGCCAGCAGGACGGCCCGGGACAGACCTAACTATGGCTACACCTTC
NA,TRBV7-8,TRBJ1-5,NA,CASSRTGLSGNQPQHF,TGTGCCAGCAGCCGCACAGGTCTGAGCGGCAATCAGCCCCAGCATTTT
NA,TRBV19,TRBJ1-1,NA,CASSILQGNTEAFF,TGTGCCAGTAGTATCTTACAGGGGAACACTGAAGCTTTCTTT
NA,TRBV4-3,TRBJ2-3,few,CASSQTVTDTQYF,TGCGCCAGCAGCCAAACGGTAACAGATACGCAGTATTTT
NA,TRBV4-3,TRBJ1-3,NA,CASSQDTPQWGRLGNTIYF,TGCGCCAGCAGCCAAGACACACCCCAGTGGGGGAGGCTCGGAAACACCATATATTTT
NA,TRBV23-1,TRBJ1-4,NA,CASTHGESGYNEKLFF,TGCGCCAGCACCCATGGGGAGAGCGGGTATAATGAAAAACTGTTTTTT
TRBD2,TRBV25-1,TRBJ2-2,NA,CASSDQGGVATGELFF,TGTGCCAGCAGTGATCAGGGAGGGGTGGCCACCGGGGAGCTGTTTTTT
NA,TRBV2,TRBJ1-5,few,CASTPRQDHQPQHF,TGTGCCAGCACTCCTCGACAGGATCATCAGCCCCAGCATTTT
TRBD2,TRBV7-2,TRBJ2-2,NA,CASSLTSGATGELFF,TGTGCCAGCAGCTTAACTAGCGGAGCCACCGGGGAGCTGTTTTTT